Below, 20 T cell receptor beta chains from the same sample are listed, as sequenced in a study of blood T cell repertoires in COVID-19 (dated by TCRdb to 2018 to 2021). The library relied on the immunoSEQ multiplex PCR assay. TCRdb limited this immuneACCESS table to in-frame rearrangements with V and J called. A share of clones is missing; checked studies link under half to unresolved V genes, and the rest is unexplained. This sample holds 150,000 to 250,000 clones; less than 95% were observed only once. The ten largest clonotypes hold 0.76% of the sample. Sequenced material: peripheral blood. The receptors derive from a man younger than 40 with COVID-19, enrolled during active disease.

This chain links TRBV20-1 with TRBJ2-5; 12 bases are a match to TRBD2. Germline CDR1 reads DFQATT; CDR2 reads SNEGSKA (reference sequence). Losses at the gene ends were 6 bases for V and 1 base for J; bases not matched to a gene: 12. This CDR3 region has 17 residues. CDR3: CSASRLAGGILQETQYF. DNA for the CDR3: TGCAGTGCAAGTCGGCTAGCGGGGGGGATACTCCAAGAGACCCAGTACTTC.

This clone came up once. The rearrangement joins TRBV4-1 to TRBJ1-1, with D possibly TRBD1 on 5 matching bases. Deletions cut 1 base from V and 1 base from J, with 16 bases between. The germline V gene has CDR1 MGHRA and CDR2 YSYEKL. The CDR3 has 17 residues. This chain's CDR3 is CASSQGRSGLRNTEAFF. CDR3 DNA: TGCGCCAGCAGCCAAGGACGATCGGGACTCAGGAACACTGAAGCTTTCTTT.

The DNA of the CDR3 is TGTGCCAGCAGGGACAGGGGGATCAGCAATCAGCCCCAGCATTTT. Its translation is CASRDRGISNQPQHF. This sequence joins TRBV2 and TRBJ1-5; 10 bases match TRBD1. CDR1 SNHLY and CDR2 FYNNEI come from the germline V gene. The CDR3 is made up of 15 amino acids. After removal of 6 bases from V and 1 base from J, the junction contained 3 bases not matched to a gene.

The rearrangement joins TRBV19 to TRBJ2-5; possibly TRBD2 for D (5 bases). Germline CDR1 reads LNHDA; CDR2 reads SQIVND (reference sequence). The CDR3 runs to 15 residues. V lost 3 bases and J 4 bases, leaving 15 bases between the germline ends. CDR3 nucleotides: TGTGCCAGTAGTATTGTGGTATTTGAGGGAGAGACCCAGTACTTC. This sequence encodes CASSIVVFEGETQYF.

The chain carries TRBV9 and TRBJ2-1, with 7 bases matching TRBD1. This CDR3 region has 14 residues. CDR1 is SGDLS and CDR2 is YYNGEE in the germline V gene. Germline trimming cut 2 bases from V and 2 bases from J; bases unmatched to any gene: 1. CDR3 in amino acids: CASSVTGAYNEQFF. CDR3 bases: TGTGCCAGCAGCGTTACAGGGGCCTACAATGAGCAGTTCTTC.

The CDR3 reads CASSFEAVDTQYF. The CDR3 region has the DNA TGTGCCAGCAGCTTTGAGGCGGTCGATACGCAGTATTTT. V gene TRBV7-9 combines with J gene TRBJ2-3, with D unclear. The CDR3 runs 13 residues. Germline CDR1 SEHNR, CDR2 FQNEAQ (reference sequence). V gave up 3 bases and J gave up 6 bases, with 10 bases separating them.

CDR3 sequence: CSVATNRNEKLFF. The CDR3 DNA sequence: TGCAGCGTTGCAACTAACAGGAATGAAAAACTGTTTTTT. V gene TRBV29-1 combines with J gene TRBJ1-4; tentatively, D is TRBD1 (5 bases). This CDR3 contains 13 residues. The germline V and J ends were trimmed by 4 bases and 5 bases, with 11 bases remaining between them. Germline CDR1 and CDR2: SQVTM and ANQGSEA.

V gene TRBV3-1 (or the pseudogene TRBV3-2) combines with J gene TRBJ2-2; 8 nucleotides match TRBD2. Germline V lookup: CDR1 LGHDT, CDR2 YNNKEL (reference sequence). The CDR3 has 16 residues. J was trimmed by 5 bases and V by 1 base; bases with no gene match: 6. The CDR3 nucleotides are TGTGCCAGCAGCCAAGCCGGGACTAGTTTTACCGGGGAGCTGTTTTTT. Residues: CASSQAGTSFTGELFF.

This chain links TRBV4-1 with TRBJ2-7; maybe TRBD1 (8 bases). The V and J ends lost 1 base and 2 bases respectively, with 15 bases between them. The CDR3 runs to 16 residues. Germline CDR1 reads MGHRA; CDR2 reads YSYEKL. CDR3: CASSQGEGQDPYEQYF. The CDR3 region has the DNA TGCGCCAGCAGCCAAGGGGAGGGACAGGATCCCTACGAGCAGTACTTC.

The chain employs TRBV7-9 and TRBJ2-3; 11 nucleotides line up with TRBD2. The CDR3 sequence is 19 residues long. CDR1 SEHNR and CDR2 FQNEAQ come from the germline V gene (reference sequence). V was pared by 5 bases and J by 4 bases, with 17 bases of the junction left unmatched. The CDR3 spells CASSLLAHIAGGSPDTQYF. The CDR3, as DNA: TGTGCCAGCAGCCTACTAGCTCACATAGCGGGGGGGTCCCCAGATACGCAGTATTTT.

The J gene is TRBJ2-7, the V gene TRBV25-1; the D gene is possibly TRBD1 (5 bases). The V end lost 3 bases, the J end lost 3 bases, and 12 bases lay between the germline ends. The germline V gene encodes CDR1 MGHDK and CDR2 SYGVNS. The CDR3 contains 14 residues. The CDR3 here is CASSDQGGRYEQYF. As DNA, the CDR3 is TGTGCCAGCAGTGACCAGGGTGGGCGCTACGAGCAGTACTTC.

The CDR3 sequence is CASGQGAGELFF. The CDR3 nucleotides read TGTGCTAGTGGTCAGGGGGCCGGGGAGCTGTTTTTT. The rearrangement uses TRBV12-5 and TRBJ2-2; 7 nucleotides match TRBD1. The trim removed 5 bases at V and 6 bases at J, leaving 0 bases unmatched. Looked up from germline, CDR1 is LGHNT and CDR2 is FRNRAP. The CDR3 extends over 12 amino acids.

CDR3 in amino acids: CASSETSGGPSYEQYF. For the CDR3, the DNA is TGTGCCAGCAGCGAAACTAGCGGGGGGCCGTCCTACGAGCAGTACTTC. V usage is TRBV9 and J usage is TRBJ2-7, with 12 bases aligning to TRBD2. This CDR3 is built from 16 residues. V gave up 3 bases and J gave up 1 base; unmatched junction bases: 5. Germline CDR1 SGDLS, CDR2 YYNGEE.

This rearrangement joins TRBV5-4 to TRBJ2-7; 11 bases are shared with TRBD1. Trimming at V came to 0 bases and at J to 4 bases, leaving 6 bases not matched to a gene. The germline CDR1 and CDR2 sequences are SGHNT and YYREEE (reference sequence). This CDR3 has 16 amino acids. The DNA of the CDR3 is TGTGCCAGCAGCTTGGGGACAGGGGGCTCTTGGTACGAGCAGTACTTC. The encoded protein is CASSLGTGGSWYEQYF.

The V gene is TRBV2, the J gene TRBJ1-6, with TRBD1 identical over 10 bases. With 1 base clipped from V and 5 bases from J, the junction kept 8 bases outside the gene matches. The CDR3 totals 18 residues. Germline V gene data show CDR1 as SNHLY and CDR2 as FYNNEI. CDR3 residues: CASSEESVGTGDNSPLHF. The CDR3 DNA reads TGTGCCAGCAGTGAAGAGAGTGTGGGGACAGGGGATAATTCACCCCTCCACTTT. The whole variable domain, remainder taken from reference TRBV2 and TRBJ1-6, is EPEVTQTPSHQVTQMGQEVILRCVPISNHLYFYWYRQILGQKVEFLVSFYNNEISEKSEIFDDQFSVERPDGSNFTLKIRSTKLEDSAMYFCASSEESVGTGDNSPLHFGNGTRLTVT.

The V and J genes are TRBV6-5 and TRBJ2-7; D is unclear. Germline loops: CDR1 MNHEY, CDR2 SVGAGI. Trimming pared 4 bases from V and 10 bases from J, leaving 11 bases between. The CDR3 length is 11 residues. The CDR3, as DNA: TGTGCCAGCAGTTCCGAGAATAGACAGTACTTC. The encoded protein is CASSSENRQYF.

The J gene is TRBJ1-2, the V gene TRBV3-1 (or the pseudogene TRBV3-2); 7 nucleotides line up with TRBD1. CDR3 length equals 16 residues. Losses at the gene ends were 4 bases for V and 4 bases for J; bases not matched to a gene: 12. The germline CDR1 and CDR2 sequences are LGHDT and YNNKEL (reference sequence). CDR3 in amino acids: CASSPGGGPGGYGYTF. The CDR3 DNA is TGTGCCAGCAGCCCCGGAGGGGGGCCAGGGGGCTATGGCTACACCTTC.

V and J are TRBV3-1 (or the pseudogene TRBV3-2) and TRBJ1-3, with 7 bases fitting TRBD1. The germline V gene has CDR1 LGHDT and CDR2 YNNKEL (reference sequence). After removal of 4 bases from V and 4 bases from J, the junction contained 16 bases not matched to a gene. The CDR3 extends over 18 amino acids. The CDR3 reads CASSRPQGPRSGGNTIYF. In nucleotides, the CDR3 is TGTGCCAGCAGCCGGCCACAGGGGCCCAGATCGGGCGGAAACACCATATATTTT.

V is TRBV15 and J is TRBJ1-2, with TRBD1 identical over 9 bases. Germline assignment: CDR1 LNHNV and CDR2 YYDKDF (reference sequence). J was trimmed by 4 bases and V by 3 bases; bases with no gene match: 3. The CDR3 is 14 residues long. CDR3 in amino acids: CATSRGQGGYGYTF. The CDR3 bases are TGTGCCACCAGCAGGGGACAGGGAGGCTATGGCTACACCTTC.

This clone appeared once. The J gene is TRBJ2-7, the V gene TRBV11-2; TRBD2 might be the D (5 bases). CDR1 is SGHAT and CDR2 is FQNNGV in the germline V gene. V lost 5 bases, J lost 0 bases, and 11 bases lay in between. The CDR3 runs 14 residues. The CDR3 nucleotides read TGTGCCAGCAGCCCTGGACTGGCCTCCTACGAGCAGTACTTC. Its translation: CASSPGLASYEQYF.